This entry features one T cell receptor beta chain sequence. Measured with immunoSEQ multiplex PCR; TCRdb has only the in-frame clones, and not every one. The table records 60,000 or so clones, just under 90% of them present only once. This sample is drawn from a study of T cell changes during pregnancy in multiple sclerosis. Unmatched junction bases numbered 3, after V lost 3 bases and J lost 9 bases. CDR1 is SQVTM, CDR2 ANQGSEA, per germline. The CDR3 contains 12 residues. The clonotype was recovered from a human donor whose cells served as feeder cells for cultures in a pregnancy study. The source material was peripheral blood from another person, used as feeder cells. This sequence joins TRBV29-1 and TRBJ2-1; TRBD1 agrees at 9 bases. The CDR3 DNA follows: TGCAGCGTTGAGGGACAGGGAATTGAGCAGTTCTTC. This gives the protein CSVEGQGIEQFF.